One sample yielded the 27 T cell receptor beta chains listed below, sequenced in a study of control samples from healthy donors and cancer patients. Measured with immunoSEQ multiplex PCR; TCRdb has only the in-frame clones, and not every one. The sample consists of about 170,000 clones, about nine tenths of them appearing once. What was sequenced was blood. The receptors were sampled from a woman in her thirties in good health.

Of note for this clone: At one end, the junction sequence differs from germline, possibly due to a read error. The chain recombines TRBV7-7 with TRBJ2-2; 11 bases line up with TRBD2. CDR3 length: 15 residues. Germline V gene sequence: CDR1 SSHAT, CDR2 FNYEAQ (reference sequence). CDR3 residues: CASSLALAGAGELFF. For the CDR3, the DNA is TGTGCTAGCAGCTTAGCACTAGCGGGAGCCGGGGAGCTGTTTTTT.

V is TRBV24-1 and J is TRBJ2-3; TRBD1 matches at 9 bases. Germline values: CDR1 KGHDR, CDR2 SFDVKD. The CDR3 length is 16 residues. Trimming removed 2 bases from V and 2 bases from J; junction bases left unmatched: 4. The CDR3 DNA is TGTGCCACCAGTGATTCGGGACAGGGATACACAGATACGCAGTATTTT. Its translation: CATSDSGQGYTDTQYF.

In this sample, this clone turned up once. The J gene is TRBJ1-5, the V gene TRBV6-2 or TRBV6-3; 12 nucleotides line up with TRBD1. There are 17 residues in the CDR3. The ends lost 0 bases at V and 7 bases at J; junction bases unmatched: 7. Germline CDR1 and CDR2: MNHEY and SVGEGT. The CDR3 region is CASSYSDRDRGRQPQHF. In DNA, the CDR3 is TGTGCCAGCAGTTACTCGGACCGGGACAGGGGGCGCCAGCCCCAGCATTTT.

This chain links TRBV6-2 or TRBV6-3 with TRBJ2-3; 7 bases are shared with TRBD2. The V and J ends lost 6 bases and 14 bases, in that order; junction bases with no gene match: 8. The germline gives CDR1 MNHEY, CDR2 SVGEGT. The length of the CDR3 is 11 residues. The CDR3 region has the DNA TGTGCCAGCAGCCCCCGGACTAGGCGGTATTTT. Protein product: CASSPRTRRYF.

This rearrangement joins TRBV7-9 to TRBJ2-3, with 10 bases matching TRBD1. The ends lost 5 bases at V and 4 bases at J; junction bases unmatched: 6. The CDR3 spans 15 residues. CDR1 SEHNR and CDR2 FQNEAQ come from the germline V gene (reference sequence). The CDR3, as DNA: TGTGCCAGCAGCGTCGGGACAGGGGAGGCAGATACGCAGTATTTT. Translating it yields CASSVGTGEADTQYF.

The J gene is TRBJ1-3, the V gene TRBV30, with 7 positions matching TRBD1. V was pared by 0 bases and J by 0 bases, with 5 bases of the junction left unmatched. The length of the CDR3 is 16 residues. Looked up from germline, CDR1 is GTSNPN and CDR2 is SVGIG (reference sequence). The CDR3 region has the DNA TGTGCCTGGAGTGTTCGGGACAGACTCTCTGGAAACACCATATATTTT. Its protein product is CAWSVRDRLSGNTIYF.

This clone was counted only a few times. V gene TRBV3-1 (or the pseudogene TRBV3-2) combines with J gene TRBJ2-5; 8 bases line up with TRBD1. Trimming cost V 6 bases and J 5 bases; bases outside gene matches: 5. This CDR3 region has 13 residues. Per germline, CDR1 LGHDT and CDR2 YNNKEL (reference sequence). The CDR3 sequence: CASRGQVIETQYF. CDR3 nucleotide sequence: TGTGCCAGCAGGGGACAGGTAATCGAGACCCAGTACTTC.

This clone was seen only a few times. The chain has TRBV19 and TRBJ2-7, with D hard to call. Germline CDR1 reads LNHDA; CDR2 reads SQIVND (reference sequence). The CDR3 spans 13 residues. The ends were cut back, 5 bases at V and 4 bases at J, with 12 bases in the middle. CDR3 in DNA: TGTGCCAGTAGTGGAAGAGTGGCGTACGAGCAGTACTTC. The encoded protein is CASSGRVAYEQYF.

The chain is built from TRBV5-8 and TRBJ2-7; D uncertain. Germline assignment: CDR1 SGHTS and CDR2 YDEGEE. The CDR3 is made up of 12 amino acids. Trimming cost V 0 bases and J 2 bases, with 3 bases left between them. CDR3 sequence: CASSLEPYEQYF. The CDR3, as DNA: TGTGCCAGCAGCTTGGAACCCTACGAGCAGTACTTC.

This chain links TRBV27 with TRBJ1-4; possible D gene TRBD1, 6 bases. The CDR3 sequence is 14 residues long. Looked up from germline, CDR1 is MNHEY and CDR2 is SMNVEV (reference sequence). The ends were cut back, 6 bases at V and 0 bases at J, with 8 bases in the middle. CDR3 coding DNA: TGTGCCAGCAGGGGACATGCAACTAATGAAAAACTGTTTTTT. Translated, it gives CASRGHATNEKLFF.

The V gene is TRBV7-8, the J gene TRBJ1-6; 7 nucleotides align to TRBD1. Germline assignment: CDR1 SGHVS and CDR2 FQNEAQ. Germline trimming cut 1 base from V and 1 base from J; bases unmatched to any gene: 1. The CDR3 is 16 amino acids. The CDR3 DNA is TGTGCCAGCAGCTTAGAGGGGGCGTCCTATAATTCACCCCTCCACTTT. Protein sequence: CASSLEGASYNSPLHF.

The rearrangement links TRBV15 to TRBJ1-4; no clear D. V lost 0 bases and J lost 8, with 7 bases in between. The CDR3 totals 13 residues. The germline V gene has CDR1 LNHNV and CDR2 YYDKDF (reference sequence). CDR3 DNA: TGTGCCACCAGCAGAGATTACGTGGAAAAACTGTTTTTT. Translating gives CATSRDYVEKLFF.

The chain has TRBV7-2 and TRBJ2-2, with TRBD2 identical over 11 bases. The CDR3 length is 15 residues. The germline gives CDR1 SGHTA, CDR2 FQGNSA. The J segment lost 5 bases and the V segment lost 5 bases, leaving 4 bases of the junction unmatched. CDR3 sequence (DNA): TGTGCCAGCAGCCCCCGGACTAGCGGGACCGGGGAGCTGTTTTTT. Protein sequence: CASSPRTSGTGELFF.

The rearrangement uses TRBV6-5 and TRBJ2-5, with 7 bases aligning to TRBD2. V trimming: 0 bases; J trimming: 4 bases; junction bases outside the gene matches: 5. CDR1 and CDR2 (germline): MNHEY, SVGAGI. This CDR3 is 15 amino acids long. This CDR3 reads CASSYSGGGRETQYF. CDR3 DNA: TGTGCCAGCAGTTACTCCGGCGGGGGAAGAGAGACCCAGTACTTC.

In the case of this clone: Other DNA sequences from this sample encode an identical CDR3 as well. The chain joins TRBV5-1 to TRBJ1-1; 7 positions match TRBD1. CDR3 size: 14 residues. Trimming cost V 2 bases and J 0 bases; bases outside gene matches: 1. CDR1 and CDR2 from the germline V gene are SGHRS and YFSETQ. The CDR3 is CASSLGQVNTEAFF. The CDR3 nucleotides are TGCGCCAGCAGCTTAGGACAGGTGAACACTGAAGCTTTCTTT.

The V and J genes are TRBV15 and TRBJ1-2, with 7 bases fitting TRBD1. Unmatched junction bases numbered 5, after V lost 6 bases and J lost 4 bases. There are 13 residues in the CDR3. Per the germline V gene, CDR1 is LNHNV and CDR2 is YYDKDF (reference sequence). The CDR3 coding sequence is TGTGCCACCAGGTTGACAGGGTCCTATGGCTACACCTTC. The encoded protein is CATRLTGSYGYTF.

The rearrangement links TRBV21-1 to TRBJ1-3; the D segment call TRBD1 is taken from the table without a DNA check. TRBV21-1 is reported as a pseudogene. CDR3 size: 18 residues. CDR3 amino acids: CASSNSGTGGFSGNTIYF. The CDR3 nucleotides are TGTGCCAGCAGCAATTCCGGGACAGGGGGTTTCTCTGGAAACACCATATATTTT.

CDR3 DNA sequence: TGTGCCAGCATAAGGGACAGCTACGAGCAGTACTTC. Translation: CASIRDSYEQYF. The chain joins TRBV2 to TRBJ2-7; 7 nucleotides align to TRBD1. This CDR3 comprises 12 residues. Germline CDR1 and CDR2: SNHLY and FYNNEI. With V trimmed by 7 bases and J by 3 bases, 3 bases remained unmatched.

V and J are TRBV6-4 and TRBJ2-3; unclear D gene. The V end lost 5 bases, the J end lost 3 bases, and 9 bases lay between the germline ends. This CDR3 is 13 amino acids long. Germline V gene data show CDR1 as MRHNA and CDR2 as SNTAGT. The CDR3 here is CASSSGFTDTQYF. CDR3 nucleotides: TGTGCCAGCAGTTCCGGTTTTACAGATACGCAGTATTTT.

The chain links TRBV10-2 to TRBJ1-1; D is uncertain. Germline V gene lookup returns CDR1 WSHSY and CDR2 SAAADI. There are 13 residues in the CDR3. Trimming cost V 0 bases and J 5 bases, with 7 bases left between them. CDR3 protein: CASSESGYTEAFF. The CDR3 nucleotides read TGCGCCAGCAGTGAGTCAGGGTATACTGAAGCTTTCTTT.

CDR3 loop: CASSLAGTGNTGELFF. DNA of the CDR3: TGTGCCAGCAGCTTAGCGGGGACAGGGAACACCGGGGAGCTGTTTTTT. The chain carries TRBV11-3 and TRBJ2-2; 8 positions match TRBD1. In germline, CDR1 is SGHNT, CDR2 YENEEA. V shed 1 base, J shed 1 base, and the junction held 2 bases outside the gene matches. This CDR3 has 16 residues.

The CDR3 loop is CASSLGTLNTEAFF. In nucleotides, the CDR3 is TGTGCCAGCAGCTTAGGGACATTGAACACTGAAGCTTTCTTT. The chain has TRBV7-9 and TRBJ1-1; maybe TRBD1 (5 bases). From germline, CDR1 is SEHNR and CDR2 FQNEAQ (reference sequence). V lost 1 base to trimming and J lost 0 bases, with 6 bases between them. There are 14 residues in the CDR3.

The chain has TRBV9 and TRBJ1-2; D uncertain. From germline, CDR1 is SGDLS and CDR2 YYNGEE. V lost 6 bases and J lost 4, with 19 bases in between. The CDR3 extends over 15 amino acids. In nucleotides, the CDR3 is TGTGCCAGCACCCCGGGGTTATCGGGTACCTATGGCTACACCTTC. It translates to CASTPGLSGTYGYTF.

The chain has TRBV5-5 and TRBJ1-5; TRBD1 is a possible D gene (5 bases). The germline V and J ends were trimmed by 1 base and 7 bases, with 12 bases remaining between them. This CDR3 contains 14 residues. Germline V gene data show CDR1 as SGHKS and CDR2 as YYEKEE (reference sequence). For the CDR3, the DNA is TGTGCCAGCAGCTTGAATTGGGGGAAGCAGCCCCAGCATTTT. Its protein product is CASSLNWGKQPQHF.

This chain uses TRBV7-3 with TRBJ2-1; possibly TRBD1 for D (6 bases). V shed 2 bases and J shed 10 bases, with 12 bases lying between them. This CDR3 has 13 amino acids. Germline CDR1 SGHTA, CDR2 FQGTGA. CDR3 in DNA: TGTGCCAGCAGCTTAGGGTCCGGGACAGAGCAGTTCTTC. Its translation: CASSLGSGTEQFF.

The chain has TRBV15 and TRBJ2-1; TRBD2 matches 11 bases. The CDR3 is 16 residues long. The ends lost 3 bases at V and 2 bases at J; junction bases unmatched: 3. Germline loops: CDR1 LNHNV, CDR2 YYDKDF (reference sequence). The CDR3 reads CATSSILAGAYNEQFF. CDR3 bases: TGTGCCACCAGCAGCATACTAGCGGGGGCCTACAATGAGCAGTTCTTC. Full variable domain (remainder filled in from reference TRBV15 and TRBJ2-1): DAMVIQNPRYQVTQFGKPVTLSCSQTLNHNVMYWYQQKSSQAPKLLFHYYDKDFNNEADTPDNFQSRRPNTSFCFLDIRSPGLGDTAMYLCATSSILAGAYNEQFFGPGTRLTVL.

The chain employs TRBV5-6 and TRBJ1-2, with D unresolved. The CDR3 contains 15 residues. Germline CDR1 is SGHDT and CDR2 is YYEEEE. V lost 0 bases and J lost 3, with 12 bases in between. The CDR3 nucleotides read TGTGCCAGCAGCTTGGACGATGTGGGAGACTATGGCTACACCTTC. Its translation is CASSLDDVGDYGYTF.